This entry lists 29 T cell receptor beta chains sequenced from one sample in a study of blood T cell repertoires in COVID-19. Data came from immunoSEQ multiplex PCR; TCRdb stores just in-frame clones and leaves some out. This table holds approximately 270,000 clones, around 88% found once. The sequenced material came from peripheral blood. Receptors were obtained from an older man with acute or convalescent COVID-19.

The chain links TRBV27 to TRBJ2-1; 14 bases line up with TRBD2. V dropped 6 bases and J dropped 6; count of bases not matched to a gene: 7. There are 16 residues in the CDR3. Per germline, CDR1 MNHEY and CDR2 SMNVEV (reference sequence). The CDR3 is CASRGTSGRPINEQFF. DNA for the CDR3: TGTGCCAGCAGGGGGACTAGCGGGAGACCAATCAATGAGCAGTTCTTC.

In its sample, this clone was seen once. The CDR3 coding sequence is TGTGCCAGCAGTTACTACAGTAGTGAAGCTTTCTTT. This translates into CASSYYSSEAFF. The chain joins TRBV6-2 or TRBV6-3 to TRBJ1-1; D call uncertain. Trimming took 1 base from V and 7 from J, leaving 7 bases between them. The germline CDR1 and CDR2 sequences are MNHEY and SVGEGT. The CDR3 is 12 amino acids.

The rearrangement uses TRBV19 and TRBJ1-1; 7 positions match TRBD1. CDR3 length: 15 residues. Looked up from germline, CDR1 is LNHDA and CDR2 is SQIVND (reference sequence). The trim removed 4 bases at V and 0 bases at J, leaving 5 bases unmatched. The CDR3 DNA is TGTGCCAGTAGTAAAGAGGGGGCTTTGAACACTGAAGCTTTCTTT. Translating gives CASSKEGALNTEAFF.

The CDR3 sequence: CASSLTGPYNSPLHF. The CDR3 DNA follows: TGTGCCAGCAGCTTGACAGGACCCTATAATTCACCCCTCCACTTT. J is TRBJ1-6 and V is TRBV7-2; weak D call: TRBD1 (6 bases). V shed 3 bases and J shed 2 bases, with 8 bases lying between them. The length of the CDR3 is 15 residues. Germline assignment: CDR1 SGHTA and CDR2 FQGNSA.

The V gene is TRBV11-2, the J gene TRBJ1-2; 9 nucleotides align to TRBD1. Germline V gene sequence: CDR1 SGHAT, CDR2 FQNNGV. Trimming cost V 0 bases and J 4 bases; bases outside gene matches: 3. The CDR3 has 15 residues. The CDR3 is CASSLDWTGVYGYTF. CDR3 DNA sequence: TGTGCCAGCAGCTTAGACTGGACAGGGGTCTATGGCTACACCTTC.

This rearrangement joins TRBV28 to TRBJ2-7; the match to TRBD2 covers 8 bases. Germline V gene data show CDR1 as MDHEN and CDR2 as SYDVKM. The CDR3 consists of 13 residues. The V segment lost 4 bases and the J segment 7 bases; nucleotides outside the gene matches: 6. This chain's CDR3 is CASSYGRAREQYF. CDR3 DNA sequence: TGTGCCAGCAGTTACGGGAGGGCCAGGGAGCAGTACTTC.

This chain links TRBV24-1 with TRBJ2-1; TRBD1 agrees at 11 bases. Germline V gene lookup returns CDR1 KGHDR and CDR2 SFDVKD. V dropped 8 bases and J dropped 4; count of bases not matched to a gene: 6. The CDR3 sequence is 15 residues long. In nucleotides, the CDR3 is TGTGCCACCACCCCGGACAGGGGGCTATACAATGAGCAGTTCTTC. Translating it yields CATTPDRGLYNEQFF.

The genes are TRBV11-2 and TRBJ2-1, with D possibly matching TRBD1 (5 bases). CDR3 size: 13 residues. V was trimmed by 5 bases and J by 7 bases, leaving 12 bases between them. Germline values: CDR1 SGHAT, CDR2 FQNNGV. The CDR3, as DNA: TGTGCCAGCAGCCAAATAAGGGGAAATGAGCAGTTCTTC. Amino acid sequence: CASSQIRGNEQFF. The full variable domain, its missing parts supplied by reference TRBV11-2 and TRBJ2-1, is EAGVAQSPRYKIIEKRQSVAFWCNPISGHATLYWYQQILGQGPKLLIQFQNNGVVDDSQLPKDRFSAERLKGVDSTLKIQPAKLEDSAVYLCASSQIRGNEQFFGPGTRLTVL.

CDR3 nucleotides: TGCGCCAGCAGCCGCAGCAGGGTCTCAGATACGCAGTATTTT. Protein product: CASSRSRVSDTQYF. This sequence joins TRBV4-3 and TRBJ2-3; a possible D gene is TRBD1 (5 bases). Germline CDR1 reads LGHNA; CDR2 reads YSLEER. The CDR3 is 14 residues long. With 4 bases removed from V and 4 bases from J, the gap between germline ends came to 12 bases.

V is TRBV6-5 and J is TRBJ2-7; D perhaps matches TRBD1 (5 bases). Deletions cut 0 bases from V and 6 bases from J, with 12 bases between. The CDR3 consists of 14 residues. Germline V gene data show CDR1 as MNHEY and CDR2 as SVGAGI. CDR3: CASSYSDTASEQYF. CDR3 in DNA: TGTGCCAGCAGTTACTCGGACACCGCCTCCGAGCAGTACTTC.

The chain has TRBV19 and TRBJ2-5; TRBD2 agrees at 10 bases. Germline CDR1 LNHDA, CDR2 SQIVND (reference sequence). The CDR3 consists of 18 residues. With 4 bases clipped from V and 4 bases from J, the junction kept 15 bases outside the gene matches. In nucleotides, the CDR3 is TGTGCCAGTAGTACAGGGGTAGCAGCGGGGGGGAAGGGAGAGACCCAGTACTTC. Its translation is CASSTGVAAGGKGETQYF.

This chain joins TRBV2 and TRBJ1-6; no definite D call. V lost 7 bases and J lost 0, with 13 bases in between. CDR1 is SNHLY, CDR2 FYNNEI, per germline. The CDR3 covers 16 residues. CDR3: CASKSPILSYNSPLHF. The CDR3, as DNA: TGTGCCAGCAAAAGTCCTATCCTCTCCTATAATTCACCCCTCCACTTT.

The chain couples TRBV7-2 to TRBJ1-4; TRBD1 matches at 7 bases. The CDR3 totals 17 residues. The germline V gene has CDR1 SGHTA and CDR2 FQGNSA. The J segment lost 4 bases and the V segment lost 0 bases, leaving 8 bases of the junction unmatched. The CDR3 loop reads CASSLAVRGRDNEKLFF. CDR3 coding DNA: TGTGCCAGCAGCTTAGCGGTGAGGGGGCGGGATAATGAAAAACTGTTTTTT. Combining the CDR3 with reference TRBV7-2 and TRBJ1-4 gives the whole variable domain GAGVSQSPSNKVTEKGKDVELRCDPISGHTALYWYRQSLGQGLEFLIYFQGNSAPDKSGLPSDRFSAERTGGSVSTLTIQRTQQEDSAVYLCASSLAVRGRDNEKLFFGSGTQLSVL.

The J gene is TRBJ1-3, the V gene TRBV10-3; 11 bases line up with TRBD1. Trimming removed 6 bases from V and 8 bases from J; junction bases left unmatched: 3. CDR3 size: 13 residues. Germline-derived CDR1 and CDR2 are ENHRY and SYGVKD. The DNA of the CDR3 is TGTGCCATCAGGGGGACAGGGGGGGACACCATATATTTT. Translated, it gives CAIRGTGGDTIYF.

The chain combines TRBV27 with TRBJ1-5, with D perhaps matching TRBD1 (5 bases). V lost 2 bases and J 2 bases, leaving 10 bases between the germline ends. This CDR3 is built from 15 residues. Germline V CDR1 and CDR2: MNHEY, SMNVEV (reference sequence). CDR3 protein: CASSLIGRGNQPQHF. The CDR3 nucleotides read TGTGCCAGCAGTTTAATAGGCAGGGGCAATCAGCCCCAGCATTTT.

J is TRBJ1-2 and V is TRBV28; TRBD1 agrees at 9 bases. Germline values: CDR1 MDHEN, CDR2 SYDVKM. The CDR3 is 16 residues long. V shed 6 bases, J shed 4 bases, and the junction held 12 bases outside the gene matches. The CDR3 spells CASSAGTGLGIYGYTF. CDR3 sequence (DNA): TGTGCCAGCAGCGCCGGGACAGGGTTAGGGATCTATGGCTACACCTTC.

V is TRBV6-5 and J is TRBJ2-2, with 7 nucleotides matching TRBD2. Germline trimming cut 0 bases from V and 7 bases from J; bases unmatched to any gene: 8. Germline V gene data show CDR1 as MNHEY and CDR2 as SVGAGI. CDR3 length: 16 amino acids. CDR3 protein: CASSYSGGFAGGELFF. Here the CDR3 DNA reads TGTGCCAGCAGTTACTCGGGGGGGTTCGCAGGCGGGGAGCTGTTTTTT.

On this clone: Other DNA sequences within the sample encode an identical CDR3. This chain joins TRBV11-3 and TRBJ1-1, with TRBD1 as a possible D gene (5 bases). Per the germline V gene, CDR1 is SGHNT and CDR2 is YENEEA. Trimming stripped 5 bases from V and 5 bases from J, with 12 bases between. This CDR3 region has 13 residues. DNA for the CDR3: TGTGCCAGCAGCCTCACGGGGGGGACTGAAGCTTTCTTT. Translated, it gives CASSLTGGTEAFF.

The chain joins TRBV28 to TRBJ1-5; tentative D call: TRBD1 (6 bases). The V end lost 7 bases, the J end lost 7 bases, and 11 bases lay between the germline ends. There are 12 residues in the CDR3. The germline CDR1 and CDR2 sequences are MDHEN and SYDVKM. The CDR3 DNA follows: TGTGCCAGCAACAGGGTACCGCAGCCCCAGCATTTT. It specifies CASNRVPQPQHF.

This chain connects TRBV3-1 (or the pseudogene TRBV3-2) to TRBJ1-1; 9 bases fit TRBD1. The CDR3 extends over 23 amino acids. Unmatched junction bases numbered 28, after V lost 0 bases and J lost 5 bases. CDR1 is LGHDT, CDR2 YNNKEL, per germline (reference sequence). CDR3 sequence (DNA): TGTGCCAGCAGCCAAGAGTACAGGGGGCGAGGGGACCATAACAGGGGGCGATGGACTGAAGCTTTCTTT. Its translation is CASSQEYRGRGDHNRGRWTEAFF.

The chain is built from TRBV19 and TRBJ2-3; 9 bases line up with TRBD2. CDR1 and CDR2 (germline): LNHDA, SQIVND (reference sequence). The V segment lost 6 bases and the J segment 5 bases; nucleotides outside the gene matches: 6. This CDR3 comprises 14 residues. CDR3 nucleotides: TGTGCCAGTAGCTATAGCGGGAGAGAAGATACGCAGTATTTT. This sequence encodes CASSYSGREDTQYF.

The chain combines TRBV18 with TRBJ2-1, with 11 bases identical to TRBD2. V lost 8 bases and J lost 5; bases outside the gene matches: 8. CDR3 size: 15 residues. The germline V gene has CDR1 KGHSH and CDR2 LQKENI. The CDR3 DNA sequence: TGTGCCAGCGGTCTGACTAGCGGGAATAACAATGAGCAGTTCTTC. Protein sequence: CASGLTSGNNNEQFF.

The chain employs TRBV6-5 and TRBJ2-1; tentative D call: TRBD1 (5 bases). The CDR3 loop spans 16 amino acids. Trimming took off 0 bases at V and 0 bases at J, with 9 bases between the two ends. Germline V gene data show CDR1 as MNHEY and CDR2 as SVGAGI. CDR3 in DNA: TGTGCCAGCAGTTACTCGGACACCATCTCCTACAATGAGCAGTTCTTC. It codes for CASSYSDTISYNEQFF.

The CDR3 region has the DNA TGTGCCAGCACCCAGGGCTACGAGCAGTACTTC. This gives the protein CASTQGYEQYF. The V call is TRBV28, the J call TRBJ2-7; a weak D match, TRBD1 (5 bases). Germline loops: CDR1 MDHEN, CDR2 SYDVKM. The CDR3 runs to 11 residues. V was clipped by 7 bases and J by 3 bases, with 7 bases between them.

The CDR3 protein is CSVDRGYEQYF. CDR3 DNA: TGCAGTGTAGACAGGGGCTACGAGCAGTACTTC. The chain carries TRBV20-1 and TRBJ2-7; TRBD1 aligns across 8 bases. V trimming: 7 bases; J trimming: 3 bases; junction bases outside the gene matches: 2. CDR1 is DFQATT and CDR2 is SNEGSKA in the germline V gene (reference sequence). This CDR3 region has 11 residues.

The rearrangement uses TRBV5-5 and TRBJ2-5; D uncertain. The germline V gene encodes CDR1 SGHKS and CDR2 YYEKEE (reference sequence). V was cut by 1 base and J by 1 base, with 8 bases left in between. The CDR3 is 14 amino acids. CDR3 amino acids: CASSLLAVQETQYF. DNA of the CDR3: TGTGCCAGCAGCTTGCTGGCAGTCCAAGAGACCCAGTACTTC.

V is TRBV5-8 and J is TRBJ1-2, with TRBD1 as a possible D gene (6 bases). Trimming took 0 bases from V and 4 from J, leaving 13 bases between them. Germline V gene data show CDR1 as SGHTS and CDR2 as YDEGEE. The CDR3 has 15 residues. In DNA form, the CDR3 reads TGTGCCAGCAGCTTGGCCGGGGTCAGGGGCTATGGCTACACCTTC. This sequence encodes CASSLAGVRGYGYTF.

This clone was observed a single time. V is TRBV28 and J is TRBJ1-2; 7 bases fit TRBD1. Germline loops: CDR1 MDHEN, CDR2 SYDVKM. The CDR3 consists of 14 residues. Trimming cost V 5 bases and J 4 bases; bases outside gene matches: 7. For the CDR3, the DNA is TGTGCCAGCAGTGGCCAAGGGGGCACCTATGGCTACACCTTC. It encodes CASSGQGGTYGYTF.

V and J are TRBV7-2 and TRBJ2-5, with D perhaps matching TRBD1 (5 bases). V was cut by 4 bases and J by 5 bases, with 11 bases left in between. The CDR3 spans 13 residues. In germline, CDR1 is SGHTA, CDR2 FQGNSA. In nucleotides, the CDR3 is TGTGCCAGCAGCTGGGGCAGGGTCGAGACCCAGTACTTC. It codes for CASSWGRVETQYF.